This is a list of T cell receptor beta chains from one sample in a study of control samples from healthy donors and cancer patients. Measured with immunoSEQ multiplex PCR; TCRdb has only the in-frame clones, and not every one. The table shows 65,000 to 100,000 clones, with roughly 86% occurring only once. Sequencing was carried out using blood. Source of these receptors: a man in his fifties in good health. CDR3s include the opening cysteine and the closing phenylalanine or tryptophan. The D gene is left open where the match is weak. Size values are once, few and many counts, or a class for expanded clones, and some rows have none.

CDR3 | DNA | J | D | V | size
CATSDTGGDTGELFF | TGTGCCACCAGTGACACAGGGGGAGACACCGGGGAGCTGTTTTTT | TRBJ2-2 | TRBD1 | TRBV24-1 | -
CASSQARGGTGGRSPLHF | TGTGCCAGCAGCCAAGCTAGGGGCGGGACAGGGGGCAGATCACCCCTCCACTTT | TRBJ1-6 | TRBD1 | TRBV3-1/TRBV3-2 | -
CASSWDLLGETQYF | TGTGCCAGTAGCTGGGATCTTTTAGGAGAGACCCAGTACTTC | TRBJ2-5 | - | TRBV19 | -
CASSRDTTGGETQYF | TGCGCCAGCAGCCGGGACACGACTGGGGGAGAGACCCAGTACTTC | TRBJ2-5 | - | TRBV5-1 | -
CASSLGDAYEQYF | TGCGCCAGCAGCTTGGGGGACGCCTACGAGCAGTACTTC | TRBJ2-7 | - | TRBV5-1 | -
CASRSGTTGNSPLHF | TGTGCCAGCAGATCCGGGACAACGGGAAATTCACCCCTCCACTTT | TRBJ1-6 | - | TRBV2 | -
CASSPESGGREQYF | TGTGCCAGCAGCCCGGAGTCGGGGGGTCGCGAGCAGTACTTC | TRBJ2-7 | TRBD2 | TRBV4-2 | -
CASSEMNTEAFF | TGTGCCAGCAGCGAGATGAACACTGAAGCTTTCTTT | TRBJ1-1 | - | TRBV7-3 | -
CASSKNTGVSQPQHF | TGTGCCAGCAGTAAAAATACAGGGGTGAGTCAGCCCCAGCATTTT | TRBJ1-5 | TRBD1 | TRBV2 | -
CSVISSYNEQFF | TGCAGCGTCATAAGCTCCTACAATGAGCAGTTCTTC | TRBJ2-1 | - | TRBV29-1 | -
CASSSYSGRVFGNIQYF | TGTGCCAGCAGCTCCTATAGCGGGAGGGTATTTGGGAACATTCAGTACTTC | TRBJ2-4 | TRBD2 | TRBV3-1/TRBV3-2 | -
CASSGGGGLTEAFF | TGTGCCAGCAGCGGAGGTGGGGGCCTCACTGAAGCTTTCTTT | TRBJ1-1 | - | TRBV5-5 | -
CASSLEWQINQPQHF | TGCGCCAGCAGCCTCGAGTGGCAGATAAATCAGCCCCAGCATTTT | TRBJ1-5 | - | TRBV4-3 | -
CASSETGTYGYTF | TGTGCCAGCAGCGAGACAGGGACCTATGGCTACACCTTC | TRBJ1-2 | TRBD1 | TRBV28 | once
CASSKAPPGGRVEQYF | TGTGCCAGCAGCAAAGCGCCTCCAGGGGGCCGGGTCGAGCAGTACTTC | TRBJ2-7 | - | TRBV21-1 | -
CASSEFTGTEAFF | TGCGCCAGCAGTGAGTTCACCGGGACTGAAGCTTTCTTT | TRBJ1-1 | - | TRBV10-1 | -
CASSYTIMNTEAFF | TGTGCCAGCAGTTACACGATAATGAACACTGAAGCTTTCTTT | TRBJ1-1 | - | TRBV6-6 | -
CASSFGGDDDQYF | TGCGCCAGCAGCTTTGGAGGGGACGATGACCAGTACTTC | TRBJ2-5 | - | TRBV5-1 | -
CASSDSSRSPVQYF | TGTGCCAGCAGTGACTCCAGTAGGTCACCCGTACAGTACTTC | TRBJ2-7 | - | TRBV6-4 | once
CAISDRQGNEKLFF | TGTGCCATCAGTGACAGACAGGGGAATGAAAAACTGTTTTTT | TRBJ1-4 | TRBD1 | TRBV10-3 | -
CASSQDLAGGGEQFF | TGCGCCAGCAGCCAAGATCTAGCGGGGGGAGGTGAGCAGTTCTTC | TRBJ2-1 | TRBD2 | TRBV4-1 | -
CASSQEDRGNQPQHF | TGTGCCAGCAGCCAAGAAGACAGGGGGAATCAGCCCCAGCATTTT | TRBJ1-5 | TRBD1 | TRBV4-2 | -